Below, 11 T cell receptor beta chains from the same sample are listed, as sequenced in a study of blood T cell repertoires in COVID-19. Repertoires were generated with immunoSEQ multiplex PCR, while TCRdb's copy carries only in-frame clones and drops some. The data hold tens of thousands of clones, with 85% to 90% observed a single time. Sequenced sample: peripheral blood. These receptors all stem from a woman at least 80 years old with active or convalescent COVID-19.

V is TRBV11-3 and J is TRBJ2-1, with 12 bases fitting TRBD2. The CDR3 length is 16 residues. V dropped 5 bases and J dropped 4; count of bases not matched to a gene: 6. The germline gives CDR1 SGHNT, CDR2 YENEEA. The CDR3 reads CASSPTLAGGYNEQFF. The CDR3 DNA follows: TGTGCCAGCAGCCCCACACTAGCGGGAGGTTACAATGAGCAGTTCTTC.

The rearrangement joins TRBV18 to TRBJ1-5; D perhaps matches TRBD1 (5 bases). Trimming left V 3 bases short and J 5 bases short, with 14 bases between. Germline V gives CDR1 KGHSH, CDR2 LQKENI. This CDR3 is 15 amino acids long. Here the CDR3 DNA reads TGTGCCAGCTCACCCGGACACCCGGGGGATCAGCCCCAGCATTTT. Translation: CASSPGHPGDQPQHF.

CDR3 in DNA: TGTGCCAGCAGCTTAAAAGCGGGGCGCACAGATACGCAGTATTTT. Translation: CASSLKAGRTDTQYF. The chain uses TRBV7-3 and TRBJ2-3, with 7 bases aligning to TRBD2. This CDR3 comprises 15 residues. V gave up 1 base and J gave up 1 base; unmatched junction bases: 2. CDR1 is SGHTA and CDR2 is FQGTGA in the germline V gene. Looking up the rest from reference TRBV7-3 and TRBJ2-3 gives the full variable domain: GAGVSQTPSNKVTEKGKYVELRCDPISGHTALYWYRQSLGQGPEFLIYFQGTGAADDSGLPNDRFFAVRPEGSVSTLKIQRTERGDSAVYLCASSLKAGRTDTQYFGPGTRLTVL.

The V gene is TRBV7-3, the J gene TRBJ2-5; 11 nucleotides align to TRBD2. This CDR3 comprises 16 residues. V was pared by 5 bases and J by 5 bases, with 10 bases of the junction left unmatched. Germline-derived CDR1 and CDR2 are SGHTA and FQGTGA. DNA of the CDR3: TGTGCCAGCAGCCCAAGGGCTAGCGGGAGGTGGGAGACCCAGTACTTC. This translates into CASSPRASGRWETQYF.

The DNA of the CDR3 is TGTGCCAGCAGTTCCTACAACCAGGGGGCTCTCTACGAGCAGTACTTC. Translation: CASSSYNQGALYEQYF. The gene calls are TRBV28 and TRBJ2-7, with 8 bases aligning to TRBD1. The germline gives CDR1 MDHEN, CDR2 SYDVKM. V lost 4 bases to trimming and J lost 3 bases; unmatched junction nucleotides: 11. The CDR3 consists of 16 residues.

A remark on this clone: Its ends do not fully match the called genes, so a read error is possible. V gene TRBV18 combines with J gene TRBJ1-1, with D perhaps matching TRBD1 (6 bases). The germline V gene encodes CDR1 KGHSH and CDR2 LQKENI. This CDR3 spans 14 amino acids. The CDR3 DNA is TGTGCCAGCTCACGCCGTACCTCGGAGGGGGAGGGGCTCTTT. It encodes CASSRRTSEGEGLF.

The chain employs TRBV2 and TRBJ1-2; D is unresolved. The CDR3 totals 14 residues. Trimming cost V 2 bases and J 4 bases, with 11 bases left between them. The germline V gene encodes CDR1 SNHLY and CDR2 FYNNEI. In DNA form, the CDR3 reads TGTGCCAGCAGTGAAATGGGGAGTTCCTATGGCTACACCTTC. Protein: CASSEMGSSYGYTF. The whole variable domain, remainder taken from reference TRBV2 and TRBJ1-2, is EPEVTQTPSHQVTQMGQEVILRCVPISNHLYFYWYRQILGQKVEFLVSFYNNEISEKSEIFDDQFSVERPDGSNFTLKIRSTKLEDSAMYFCASSEMGSSYGYTFGSGTRLTVV.

V gene TRBV18 combines with J gene TRBJ2-3; D is uncertain. From germline, CDR1 is KGHSH and CDR2 LQKENI. The CDR3 extends over 16 amino acids. V lost 3 bases and J lost 0, with 13 bases in between. DNA of the CDR3: TGTGCCAGCTCACCGGTAGCCCAATCTAGCACAGATACGCAGTATTTT. Translated: CASSPVAQSSTDTQYF. Full variable domain (rest looked up from reference TRBV18 and TRBJ2-3): NAGVMQNPRHLVRRRGQEARLRCSPMKGHSHVYWYRQLPEEGLKFMVYLQKENIIDESGMPKERFSAEFPKEGPSILRIQQVVRGDSAAYFCASSPVAQSSTDTQYFGPGTRLTVL.

The chain is built from TRBV23-1 and TRBJ2-7, with D perhaps TRBD2 (5 bases). TRBV23-1 is known as an ORF, though its function is uncertain. V shed 3 bases and J shed 6 bases, with 6 bases lying between them. The CDR3 runs to 11 residues. The CDR3 loop is CASSHGGEQYF. The DNA for the CDR3 is TGCGCCAGCAGTCACGGAGGCGAGCAGTACTTC.

J is TRBJ1-1 and V is TRBV7-2; D possibly corresponds to TRBD1 (6 bases). This CDR3 comprises 13 residues. V dropped 1 base and J dropped 8 bases, with 11 bases sitting between them. Germline loops: CDR1 SGHTA, CDR2 FQGNSA. CDR3 amino acids: CASSLGPDREAFF. In DNA, the CDR3 is TGTGCCAGCAGCTTAGGACCGGACAGAGAAGCTTTCTTT.

The rearrangement uses TRBV7-2 and TRBJ2-2; D is unclear. Germline CDR1 and CDR2: SGHTA and FQGNSA. The CDR3 has 10 residues. The V end lost 6 bases, the J end lost 8 bases, and 4 bases lay between the germline ends. The CDR3 sequence: CASRQGELFF. In DNA form, the CDR3 reads TGTGCCAGCAGACAGGGGGAGCTGTTTTTT.